This record concerns one TCR beta chain sequence. The antigen is unknown. CDR3 length equals 14 residues. The V end lost 7 bases, the J end lost 6 bases, and 16 bases lay between the germline ends. Per the germline V gene, CDR1 is LNHDA and CDR2 is SQIVND (reference sequence). Only in-frame clones appear in the TCRdb table, and some are missing; sequencing was by immunoSEQ multiplex PCR. The table has 700 or so clones, around 79% seen once. Repertoires were sampled repeatedly during chemoradiotherapy. This record comes from a study of chemoradiotherapy in HPV16-positive cancers. Study-level points and caveats: Functional assays defining HPV-specific T cells used only two HPV16-positive patients. For HPV16-positive patients, expanding HPV-responsive T cells associated with longer recurrence-free survival. Candidate HPV-specific clones and E7-related TCR motifs grew in tumor during treatment.

This specimen was tumor tissue, taken from a patient who underwent chemoradiotherapy. The clonotype comes from a human donor with HPV-associated anogenital cancer. This rearrangement joins TRBV19 to TRBJ1-5, with D unresolved. CDR3 amino acids: CASTETPWGQPQHF. The CDR3 DNA follows: TGTGCCAGTACCGAAACCCCATGGGGTCAGCCCCAGCATTTT.